The TCR beta chain described here comes from a study of OX40 agonist ivuxolimab in advanced cancers. Looking at the study overall: Treatment received earlier with anti-PD-1, anti-PD-L1 or anti-CTLA-4 agents was allowed, and under 50% had some. Study observations and caveats: No determination was made of the antigen specificity of the expanded peripheral T cells.

Concerning this clone: Its antigen is not identified.

Only in-frame clones appear in the TCRdb table, and some are missing; sequencing was by immunoSEQ multiplex PCR. The data show 66,000 or so clones, roughly 87% seen once. V gave up 4 bases and J gave up 0 bases, with 16 bases separating them. CDR1 SGDLS and CDR2 YYNGEE come from the germline V gene. CDR3 size: 16 residues. The source is an adult with an advanced solid tumor such as melanoma, head and neck, liver or kidney cancer. This sample comprised CD4+ or CD8+ T cells sorted from blood, obtained in a trial of the OX40 agonist ivuxolimab. V is TRBV9 and J is TRBJ1-2; maybe TRBD1 (5 bases). CDR3 in amino acids: CASSLTRRGTNYGYTF. CDR3 sequence (DNA): TGTGCCAGCAGCCTAACACGACGGGGCACTAACTATGGCTACACCTTC.